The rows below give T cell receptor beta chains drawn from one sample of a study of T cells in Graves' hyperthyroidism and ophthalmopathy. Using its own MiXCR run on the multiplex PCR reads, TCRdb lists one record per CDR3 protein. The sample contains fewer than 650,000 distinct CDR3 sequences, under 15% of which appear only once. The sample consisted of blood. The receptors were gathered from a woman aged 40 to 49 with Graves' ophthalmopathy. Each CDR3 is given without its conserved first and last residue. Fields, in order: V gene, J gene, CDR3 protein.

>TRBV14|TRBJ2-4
ASSSLDRAKNIQY
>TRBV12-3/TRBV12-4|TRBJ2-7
ASSDGTGKYEQY
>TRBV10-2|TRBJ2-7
ASKLSGRLYEQY
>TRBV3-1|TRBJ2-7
ASSQAPGQGYEQY
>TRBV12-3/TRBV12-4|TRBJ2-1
ASSGGLAKPYNEQF
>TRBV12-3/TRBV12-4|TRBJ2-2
ASSWGTPNTGELF
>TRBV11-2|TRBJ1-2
ASSGSGSFYGYT
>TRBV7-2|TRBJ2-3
ASSVSGDTQY
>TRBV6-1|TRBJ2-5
ASTLPTGTSGVLTQY
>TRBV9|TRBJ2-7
ASRKAGPRTSGGSYEQY
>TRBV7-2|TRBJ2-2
ASSHGSTGELF
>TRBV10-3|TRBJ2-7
AISEGRASYEQY
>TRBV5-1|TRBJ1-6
ASSSLDRVGGSPLH
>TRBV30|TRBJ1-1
AWSAQGGAEAF
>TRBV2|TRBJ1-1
ASSERDDGTEAF
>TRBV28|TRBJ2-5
ASSSKMGLAAVRETQY
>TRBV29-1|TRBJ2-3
SVTKTGGPDTQY
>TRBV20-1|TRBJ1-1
SADRDNTEAF
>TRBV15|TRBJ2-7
ATSTDLSYEQY
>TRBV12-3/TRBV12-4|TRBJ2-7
ASSPFGWPYEQY
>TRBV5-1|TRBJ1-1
ASSLVGLGTEAF
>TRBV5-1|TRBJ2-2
ASSSGSGNAGELF
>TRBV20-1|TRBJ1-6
SAAEGLGAASPLH
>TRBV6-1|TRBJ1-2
ASRSGQGYYGYT
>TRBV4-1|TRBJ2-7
ASSQEGGARPYEQY
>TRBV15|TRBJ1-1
ATSRDRRLGNTEAF
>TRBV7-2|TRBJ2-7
ASSLIRTSSYEQY
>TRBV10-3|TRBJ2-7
AIKADRVDYEQY
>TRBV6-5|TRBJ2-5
ASSYGGLQQETQY